Presented here are 30 T cell receptor beta chains from one specimen sequenced in a study of early T cells in non-severe SARS-CoV-2 infection (dated by TCRdb to about 2021). Library generation was performed with 5' RACE. This sample was sequenced with a NextSeq 500. TCRdb trimmed the raw reads at Q25, called clones with MiXCR and kept productive beta chains. Identical CDR3 protein sequences are pooled into one entry, listed with their most common genes and DNA. This sample comprises tens of thousands of distinct CDR3 sequences, 7% to 10% of them detected only once. Of the sample, less than 25% falls within the top ten clones. Sequencing was performed on whole blood. These TCRs come from an adult who was a healthcare worker with PCR-confirmed SARS-CoV-2 infection or an uninfected control (not recorded which).

CDR3 nucleotide sequence: TGCGCCAGCAGCCAAGAATCAGGAGTTTCACCCCTCCACTTT. Its translation: CASSQESGVSPLHF. V usage is TRBV4-1 and J usage is TRBJ1-6; D call uncertain. V was clipped by 0 bases and J by 9 bases, with 9 bases between them. The CDR3 has 14 residues. The V gene's germline CDR1 is MGHRA and CDR2 YSYEKL.

This clonotype was observed a few times. This chain connects TRBV2 to TRBJ2-7; 9 nucleotides line up with TRBD1. The germline V gene has CDR1 SNHLY and CDR2 FYNNEI. The J segment lost 10 bases and the V segment lost 10 bases, leaving 20 bases of the junction unmatched. The CDR3 spans 15 residues. The CDR3 sequence is CATSLNGQGLYYQYF. The CDR3 bases are TGTGCCACCTCCTTAAATGGACAGGGGTTGTACTACCAGTACTTC.

The CDR3 DNA reads as TGTGCCAGCAGTTCGACAGGGCAACTCTCTGGAAACACCATATATTTT. This codes for CASSSTGQLSGNTIYF. This chain connects TRBV12-3 or TRBV12-4 to TRBJ1-3; 7 bases fit TRBD1. The CDR3 runs to 16 residues. J lost 0 bases, V lost 4 bases, and 6 bases had no gene match.

The V call is TRBV18, the J call TRBJ1-4, with D unresolved. There are 14 residues in the CDR3. Germline-derived CDR1 and CDR2 are KGHSH and LQKENI. Trimming cost V 3 bases and J 5 bases, with 10 bases left between them. The CDR3 nucleotides read TGTGCCAGCTCACCGAGTACTGCGAATGAAAAACTGTTTTTT. Its protein product is CASSPSTANEKLFF. The whole variable domain, filled in from reference TRBV18 and TRBJ1-4, reads NAGVMQNPRHLVRRRGQEARLRCSPMKGHSHVYWYRQLPEEGLKFMVYLQKENIIDESGMPKERFSAEFPKEGPSILRIQQVVRGDSAAYFCASSPSTANEKLFFGSGTQLSVL.

This clonotype was picked up a small number of times. V gene TRBV4-1 combines with J gene TRBJ2-7, with TRBD1 identical over 9 bases. There are 15 residues in the CDR3. CDR1 MGHRA and CDR2 YSYEKL come from the germline V gene. V trimming: 2 bases; J trimming: 2 bases; junction bases outside the gene matches: 4. The chain's CDR3 is CASSQPGQGTYEQYF. DNA for the CDR3: TGCGCCAGCAGCCAACCCGGACAGGGGACCTACGAGCAGTACTTC.

This clonotype was observed at least ten times. The chain employs TRBV15 and TRBJ2-1, with a tentative D call TRBD2 (6 bases). The germline V gene has CDR1 LNHNV and CDR2 YYDKDF (reference sequence). This CDR3 is built from 17 residues. V lost 4 bases and J 0 bases, leaving 16 bases between the germline ends. The CDR3: CATSTRGAGSSYNEQFF. Written as DNA, the CDR3 is TGTGCCACCAGCACCCGAGGGGCGGGGAGCTCCTACAATGAGCAGTTCTTC.

In this sample, this clonotype turned up a few times. This chain connects TRBV30 to TRBJ2-3; D uncertain. CDR3 length: 12 amino acids. Between the trimmed V and J ends, which lost 2 bases and 3 bases, there was a span of 6 bases. Germline-derived CDR1 and CDR2 are GTSNPN and SVGIG (reference sequence). The CDR3 DNA reads TGTGCCTGGAGTCACGGGACAGATACGCAGTATTTT. It encodes CAWSHGTDTQYF.

The rearrangement uses TRBV24-1 and TRBJ2-3; D is uncertain. V was shortened by 3 bases and J by 2 bases, with 5 bases between the two germline ends. Germline CDR1 KGHDR, CDR2 SFDVKD. The CDR3 is 13 amino acids. CDR3 region: CATSDMYTDTQYF. CDR3 DNA: TGTGCCACCAGTGATATGTACACAGATACGCAGTATTTT.

This chain joins TRBV19 and TRBJ2-2; 11 nucleotides agree with TRBD1. This CDR3 is 16 amino acids long. The germline V gene encodes CDR1 LNHDA and CDR2 SQIVND (reference sequence). The J segment lost 6 bases and the V segment lost 4 bases, leaving 7 bases of the junction unmatched. Here the CDR3 DNA reads TGTGCCAGTAGTAGCGGACAGGGGGCTCCCCCCGGGGAGCTGTTTTTT. It yields the protein CASSSGQGAPPGELFF.

This clonotype has at least ten counts. The chain joins TRBV20-1 to TRBJ1-5, with 12 nucleotides matching TRBD1. V lost 5 bases, J lost 1 base, and 9 bases stayed unmatched. The CDR3 consists of 17 residues. Per the germline V gene, CDR1 is DFQATT and CDR2 is SNEGSKA (reference sequence). The CDR3 coding sequence is TGCAGTGCTCTCCGGGACAGGGGGCCCGGGAGCAATCAGCCCCAGCATTTT. It is translated as CSALRDRGPGSNQPQHF.

This clonotype was detected ten times or more. The CDR3 spells CASSYSLGDLNTEAFF. CDR3 sequence (DNA): TGTGCCAGCAGTTACTCCTTGGGCGATTTGAACACTGAAGCTTTCTTT. The V and J genes are TRBV6-2 or TRBV6-3 and TRBJ1-1; unclear D gene. The CDR3 consists of 16 residues. Trimming stripped 0 bases from V and 0 bases from J, with 11 bases between. Germline CDR1 and CDR2: MNHEY and SVGEGT.

This clonotype showed up just a few times. V usage is TRBV9 and J usage is TRBJ2-2, with 8 bases lining up with TRBD1. The J segment lost 3 bases and the V segment lost 3 bases, leaving 4 bases of the junction unmatched. Germline assignment: CDR1 SGDLS and CDR2 YYNGEE. The CDR3 runs 15 residues. The CDR3 protein is CASSAGQGHTGELFF. The CDR3 DNA reads TGTGCCAGCAGCGCCGGACAGGGCCACACCGGGGAGCTGTTTTTT.

On this clonotype: This may come from a read error, since a much larger clone is one base off. The CDR3, as DNA: TGTGCCACCAGTGACGGCAGGGGAGTAAGAGAGACCCAGTACTTC. Translating it yields CATSDGRGVRETQYF. V gene TRBV24-1 combines with J gene TRBJ2-5; a possible D gene is TRBD1 (6 bases). The V and J ends lost 4 bases and 4 bases respectively, with 15 bases between them. CDR3 size: 15 residues. The germline CDR1 and CDR2 sequences are KGHDR and SFDVKD.

This chain uses TRBV6-6 with TRBJ1-6; 11 bases map to TRBD1. Germline V lookup: CDR1 MNHNY, CDR2 SVGAGI (reference sequence). The CDR3 covers 16 residues. Trimming at V came to 5 bases and at J to 6 bases, leaving 6 bases not matched to a gene. Written as DNA, the CDR3 is TGTGCCAGCAGTAACCCAGGGACAGGGGGTAATTCACCCCTCCACTTT. It is translated as CASSNPGTGGNSPLHF.

This clonotype was counted only a few times. This chain links TRBV20-1 with TRBJ2-1; perhaps D is TRBD1 or TRBD2 (5 bases each). The CDR3 runs 14 residues. CDR1 is DFQATT and CDR2 is SNEGSKA in the germline V gene (reference sequence). The V end was cut by 5 bases, the J end by 6 bases, with 17 bases between. The CDR3, as DNA: TGCAGTGCTCTCCGGGACCCGGACACCAATGAGCAGTTCTTC. Protein: CSALRDPDTNEQFF.

J is TRBJ2-7 and V is TRBV12-3 or TRBV12-4; D unresolved. Between the trimmed V and J ends, which lost 6 bases and 6 bases, there was a span of 12 bases. There are 12 residues in the CDR3. The CDR3 sequence: CASSLGGVEQYF. CDR3 DNA: TGTGCCAGCAGCCTTGGTGGGGTCGAGCAGTACTTC.

This rearrangement joins TRBV28 to TRBJ2-7; tentatively, D is TRBD2 (5 bases). The length of the CDR3 is 14 residues. Germline V gene data show CDR1 as MDHEN and CDR2 as SYDVKM. V was clipped by 2 bases and J by 1 base, with 9 bases between them. The CDR3 nucleotides are TGTGCCAGCAGTTTAAGCGGTGGATCCTACGAGCAGTACTTC. Translating it yields CASSLSGGSYEQYF.

This clonotype came up a few times. This rearrangement joins TRBV7-3 to TRBJ2-1, with TRBD2 matching over 11 bases. This CDR3 has 17 residues. J was trimmed by 3 bases and V by 4 bases; bases with no gene match: 8. The germline V gene encodes CDR1 SGHTA and CDR2 FQGTGA. CDR3 in amino acids: CASSSLAGGRGYNEQFF. CDR3 DNA sequence: TGTGCCAGCAGCTCCCTAGCGGGGGGCCGTGGCTACAATGAGCAGTTCTTC.

This clonotype came up many times. This sequence joins TRBV10-2 and TRBJ1-5, with D unclear. The germline V and J ends were trimmed by 3 bases and 7 bases, with 10 bases remaining between them. This CDR3 has 13 amino acids. Germline V gene sequence: CDR1 WSHSY, CDR2 SAAADI. The CDR3 region has the DNA TGCGCCAGCAGTGACCTGAACGGGCAGCCCCAGCATTTT. Amino acids: CASSDLNGQPQHF.

This clonotype has ten or more counts. The gene calls are TRBV6-6 and TRBJ1-6, with D perhaps matching TRBD1 (5 bases). The CDR3 is made up of 16 amino acids. The V gene lost 5 bases and the J gene lost 9 bases, with 20 bases spanning the gap. Germline CDR1 and CDR2: MNHNY and SVGAGI (reference sequence). CDR3 bases: TGTGCCAGCAGTCATCAGGGACCTAAAGAGGCTTCACCCCTCCACTTT. Protein: CASSHQGPKEASPLHF.

Ten or more counts support this clonotype. This sequence joins TRBV3-1 and TRBJ2-5; D is undetermined. The CDR3 extends over 11 amino acids. CDR1 is LGHDT and CDR2 is YNNKEL in the germline V gene (reference sequence). V was shortened by 1 base and J by 4 bases, with 1 base between the two germline ends. The CDR3 is CASSQVETQYF. The CDR3 nucleotides read TGTGCCAGCAGCCAAGTAGAGACCCAGTACTTC.

This clonotype has more than one count but fewer than ten. The rearrangement links TRBV9 to TRBJ2-2, with D unresolved. The V end was cut by 0 bases, the J end by 7 bases, with 10 bases between. Germline V gives CDR1 SGDLS, CDR2 YYNGEE. The CDR3 contains 14 residues. CDR3 sequence (DNA): TGTGCCAGCAGCGTAGGAACGGTTTTCGGGGAGCTGTTTTTT. It encodes CASSVGTVFGELFF.

The chain carries TRBV27 and TRBJ1-6; D call uncertain. Germline values: CDR1 MNHEY, CDR2 SMNVEV (reference sequence). V dropped 6 bases and J dropped 2 bases, with 11 bases sitting between them. The CDR3 extends over 15 amino acids. The CDR3 is CASSPVGPYNSPLHF. CDR3 in DNA: TGTGCCAGCAGCCCGGTGGGCCCCTATAATTCACCCCTCCACTTT.

A few counts support this clonotype. The chain joins TRBV20-1 to TRBJ2-3, with D maybe TRBD1 (5 bases). Germline V CDR1 and CDR2: DFQATT, SNEGSKA (reference sequence). The CDR3 covers 10 residues. The V end lost 6 bases, the J end lost 7 bases, and 8 bases lay between the germline ends. The CDR3 is CSADTNTQYF. The CDR3 DNA reads as TGCAGTGCGGACACCAATACGCAGTATTTT.

This clonotype was observed many times. The chain joins TRBV2 to TRBJ2-1; the match to TRBD2 covers 10 bases. CDR1 and CDR2 (germline): SNHLY, FYNNEI. The CDR3 is made up of 15 amino acids. Germline trimming cut 6 bases from V and 3 bases from J; bases unmatched to any gene: 5. Written as DNA, the CDR3 is TGTGCCAGCAGGGACGGGACTAGCGTCTACAATGAGCAGTTCTTC. Translating it yields CASRDGTSVYNEQFF. Using reference TRBV2 and TRBJ2-1 for the parts outside the CDR3, the full variable domain is EPEVTQTPSHQVTQMGQEVILRCVPISNHLYFYWYRQILGQKVEFLVSFYNNEISEKSEIFDDQFSVERPDGSNFTLKIRSTKLEDSAMYFCASRDGTSVYNEQFFGPGTRLTVL.

This clonotype was observed at least ten times. The gene calls are TRBV11-2 and TRBJ2-7, with 8 bases matching TRBD2. The CDR3 totals 16 residues. J was trimmed by 3 bases and V by 2 bases; bases with no gene match: 9. CDR1 and CDR2 from the germline V gene are SGHAT and FQNNGV. The CDR3 coding sequence is TGTGCCAGCAGCTTAATTTGGGTCGGGGGGGACTACGAGCAGTACTTC. This sequence encodes CASSLIWVGGDYEQYF.

The chain combines TRBV10-1 with TRBJ2-7; either TRBD1 or TRBD2 may supply D (5 bases each). This CDR3 comprises 15 residues. V gave up 7 bases and J gave up 7 bases, with 23 bases separating them. Germline loops: CDR1 WNHNN, CDR2 SYGVQD (reference sequence). For the CDR3, the DNA is TGCGCCAGCACCCTACCGGGGCCTCCTTGTTCGGAGCAGTACTTC. Encoded protein: CASTLPGPPCSEQYF.

This clonotype was seen ten or more times. The chain couples TRBV6-2 or TRBV6-3 to TRBJ1-1; the D is unclear. Germline lookup yields CDR1 MNHEY and CDR2 SVGEGT. Between the trimmed V and J ends, which lost 8 bases and 5 bases, there was a span of 9 bases. There are 11 residues in the CDR3. CDR3 amino acids: CASEGGTEAFF. The DNA for the CDR3 is TGTGCCAGCGAGGGTGGTACTGAAGCTTTCTTT.

The chain has TRBV7-2 and TRBJ2-3; a weak D match, TRBD1 (6 bases). CDR3 length: 13 residues. The germline V and J ends were trimmed by 3 bases and 10 bases, with 14 bases remaining between them. CDR1 and CDR2 (germline): SGHTA, FQGNSA. The CDR3 loop reads CASSFAPQGPQYF. The CDR3 DNA reads TGTGCCAGCAGCTTCGCCCCGCAGGGGCCGCAGTATTTT.

About this clonotype: Sequence at one end of the junction differs from germline and may be a read error. The chain uses TRBV3-1 and TRBJ1-3, with 9 bases lining up with TRBD1. The CDR3 is 14 amino acids. Germline values: CDR1 LGHDT, CDR2 YNNKEL (reference sequence). The CDR3 loop reads CVSSQGTGRNTIYF. The CDR3 region has the DNA TGTGTCAGCAGCCAAGGGACAGGGAGAAACACCATATATTTT.